This T cell receptor beta chain was profiled in a study of shared T cell receptors in the human thymus. TCRdb's table, derived via immunoSEQ multiplex PCR, lists solely in-frame clones and lacks some. Of about 610,000 clones in the sample, roughly 88% were seen once. CDR1 and CDR2 (germline): SNHLY, FYNNEI. This CDR3 region has 16 residues. With V trimmed by 0 bases and J by 2 bases, 3 bases remained unmatched. The same sample was also used in a study of human thymus T cells. From that paper: Blood and thymic repertoires both appeared biased in V and J gene usage.

Sequenced material: thymocytes. The genes are TRBV2 and TRBJ2-2, with 7 bases lining up with TRBD1. The TCR comes from a boy under three years old with a congenital heart defect. CDR3 loop: CASSEAYRGNTGELFF. The CDR3 DNA follows: TGTGCCAGCAGTGAAGCGTACAGGGGAAACACCGGGGAGCTGTTTTTT.